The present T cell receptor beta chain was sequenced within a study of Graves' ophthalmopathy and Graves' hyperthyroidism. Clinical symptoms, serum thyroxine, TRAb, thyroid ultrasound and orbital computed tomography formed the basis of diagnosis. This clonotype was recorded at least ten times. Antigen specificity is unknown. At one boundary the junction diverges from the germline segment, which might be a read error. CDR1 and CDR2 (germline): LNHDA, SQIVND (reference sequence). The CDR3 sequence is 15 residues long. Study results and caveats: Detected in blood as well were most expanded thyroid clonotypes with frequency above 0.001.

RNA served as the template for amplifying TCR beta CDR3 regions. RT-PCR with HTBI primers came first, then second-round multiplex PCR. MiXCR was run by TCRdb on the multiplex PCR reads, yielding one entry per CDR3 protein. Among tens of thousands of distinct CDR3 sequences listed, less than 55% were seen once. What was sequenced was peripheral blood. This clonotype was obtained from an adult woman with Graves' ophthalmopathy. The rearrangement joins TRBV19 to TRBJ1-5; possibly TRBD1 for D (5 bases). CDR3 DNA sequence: TGTGCCAGTAGCTATGCGCGGGGCCCCAATCGGCCCCAGCATTTT. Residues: CASSYARGPNRPQHF.